This T cell receptor beta chain was sequenced for a study of shared T cell receptors in the human thymus (dated by TCRdb to about 2021). Background on the whole study: The study examined how self-reactive, shared T-cell receptor alpha chains are generated in the human thymus.

Comment on this clone: Its antigen is unknown. Per-base quality was not reported, and no clone a single base away is much larger than it.

Libraries came from the immunoSEQ multiplex PCR assay. TCRdb re-hosts the immuneACCESS table, in-frame sequences only. Its copies lack some clones; in the studies checked, an unresolved V gene accounts for under half of them, and the cause for the rest is not known. The sample includes 700,000 or so clones, with 75% to 90% observed a single time. The top ten hold roughly 0.01% of the sample. CDR1 and CDR2, per the germline V gene, are LGHNT and FRNRAP. Spanning cysteine to phenylalanine, the CDR3 consists of 15 amino acids. Only the CDR3 DNA stays, 45 bases, in frame from base 1. V and J are trimmed by 0 bases and 9 bases, and the gene matches miss 7 bases of the junction. These same records also appear under a second study, on human thymus T cells. As described in the second report: In Finland, the donors were immunologically healthy infants who were having open corrective cardiac surgery for congenital heart defects. Thymus tissue was obtained as surgical resects removed during corrective cardiac surgery. V and J gene segment usage appeared biased in both thymic and peripheral blood repertoires. According to the related research, thymic TCR repertoires were highly overlapping among unrelated individuals. The study used fewer than ten infant thymus samples plus four related peripheral blood samples to characterize TCR alpha and beta repertoires. Donor ages ranging from 7 to 244 days were recorded, and six or seven male and a couple of female infants were included in the cohort. Thymocytes were released mechanically from tissue and stored at -70 °C as pellets of about 9-32 million cells. Genomic DNA was extracted from frozen cell pellets with a QIAsymphony instrument. TCRB and TCRAD loci were amplified from a standardized quantity of quality-controlled genomic DNA using the immunoSEQ multiplex PCR assay. The V(D)J region was spanned by amplicons of a length sufficient to cover the CDR3 and to identify V and J genes. Through the commercial immunoSEQ service, the amplicons were sequenced on an Illumina platform. Corrections for primer bias and sequencing errors followed previously described methods, while TCRAD and TCRB definitions were based on the IMGT database. Repertoires were analysed with immunoSEQ Analyzer 3.0 and VDJTools, covering basic statistics, V/J segment usage, diversity estimates, rarefaction and pairwise overlap. To estimate diversity, the Chao1, ChaoE, Efron-Thisted, Shannon and inverse Simpson indices were applied, and diversity was also estimated on datasets down-sampled to the smallest sample. For repertoire overlap, CDR3 nucleotide sequence, V gene and J gene had to match strictly, and clustering was done by Jaccard-based multidimensional scaling. On average, thymus samples yielded around 850,000 unique TCRB clonotypes, whereas blood samples yielded some 85,000.

This receptor was taken from a girl under three years old with a congenital heart defect. Donor details come from another sample of the same person, matched by shared clones. This receptor chain uses TRBV12-5 and TRBJ2-1; 8 bases in the middle match TRBD1. Sequencing was carried out using thymocytes. The CDR3 loop reads CASGLVRDRRLEQFF. Here is the DNA: TGTGCTAGTGGTTTGGTACGGGACAGGCGCCTTGAGCAGTTCTTC.